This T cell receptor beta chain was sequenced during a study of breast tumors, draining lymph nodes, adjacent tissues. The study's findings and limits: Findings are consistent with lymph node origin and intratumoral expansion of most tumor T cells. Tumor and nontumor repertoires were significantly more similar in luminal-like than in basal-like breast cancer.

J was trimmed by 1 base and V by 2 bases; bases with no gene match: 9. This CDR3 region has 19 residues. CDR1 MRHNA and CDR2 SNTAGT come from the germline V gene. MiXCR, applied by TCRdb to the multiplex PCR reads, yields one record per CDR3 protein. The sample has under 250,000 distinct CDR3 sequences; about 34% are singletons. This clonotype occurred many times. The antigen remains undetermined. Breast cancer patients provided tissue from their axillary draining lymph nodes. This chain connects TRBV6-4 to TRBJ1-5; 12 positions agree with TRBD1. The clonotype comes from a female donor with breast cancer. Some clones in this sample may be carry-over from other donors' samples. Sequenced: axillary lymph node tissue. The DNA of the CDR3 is TGTGCCAGCAGTGACGTCCCGGGACAGGGGGCCGGGAGCAATCAGCCCCAGCATTTT. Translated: CASSDVPGQGAGSNQPQHF.